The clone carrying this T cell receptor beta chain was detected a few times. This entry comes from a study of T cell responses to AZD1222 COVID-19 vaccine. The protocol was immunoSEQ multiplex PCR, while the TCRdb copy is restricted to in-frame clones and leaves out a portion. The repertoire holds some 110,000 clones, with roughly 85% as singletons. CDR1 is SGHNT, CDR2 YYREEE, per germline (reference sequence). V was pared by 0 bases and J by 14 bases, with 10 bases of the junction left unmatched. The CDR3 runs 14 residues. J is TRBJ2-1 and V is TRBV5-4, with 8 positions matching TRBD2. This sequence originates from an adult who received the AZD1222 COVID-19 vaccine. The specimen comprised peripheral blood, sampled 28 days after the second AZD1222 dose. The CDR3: CASSLALSGGAEFF. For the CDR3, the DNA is TGTGCCAGCAGCTTGGCCCTTTCCGGGGGGGCCGAGTTCTTC.